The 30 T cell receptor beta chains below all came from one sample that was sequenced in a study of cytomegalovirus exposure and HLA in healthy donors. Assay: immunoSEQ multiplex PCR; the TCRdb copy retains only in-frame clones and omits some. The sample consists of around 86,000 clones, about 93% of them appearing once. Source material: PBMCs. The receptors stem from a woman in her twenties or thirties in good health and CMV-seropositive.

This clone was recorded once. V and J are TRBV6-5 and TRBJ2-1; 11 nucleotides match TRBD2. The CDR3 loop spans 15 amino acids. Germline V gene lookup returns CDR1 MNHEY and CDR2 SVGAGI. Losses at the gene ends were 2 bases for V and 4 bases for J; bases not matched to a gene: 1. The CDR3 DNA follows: TGTGCCAGCAGTTACGGGACTAGCGGTTACAATGAGCAGTTCTTC. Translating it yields CASSYGTSGYNEQFF.

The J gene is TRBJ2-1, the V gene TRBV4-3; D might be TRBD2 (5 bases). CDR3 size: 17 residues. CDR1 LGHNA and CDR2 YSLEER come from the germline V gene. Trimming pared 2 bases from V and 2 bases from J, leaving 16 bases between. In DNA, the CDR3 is TGCGCCAGCAGCCAATCAATAGAACTAGACCCCTACAATGAGCAGTTCTTC. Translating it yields CASSQSIELDPYNEQFF.

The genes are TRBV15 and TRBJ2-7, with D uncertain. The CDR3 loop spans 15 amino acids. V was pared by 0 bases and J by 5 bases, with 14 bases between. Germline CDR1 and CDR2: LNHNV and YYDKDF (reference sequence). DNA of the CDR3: TGTGCCACCAGCAGAGATGGTAACACCTTGGACGAGCAGTACTTC. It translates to CATSRDGNTLDEQYF.

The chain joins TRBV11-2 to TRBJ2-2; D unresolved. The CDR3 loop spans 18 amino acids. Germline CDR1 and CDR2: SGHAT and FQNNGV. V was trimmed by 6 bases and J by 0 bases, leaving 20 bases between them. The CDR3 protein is CASSPGRLGPPNTGELFF. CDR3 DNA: TGTGCCAGCAGTCCCGGCCGGTTGGGCCCCCCGAACACCGGGGAGCTGTTTTTT.

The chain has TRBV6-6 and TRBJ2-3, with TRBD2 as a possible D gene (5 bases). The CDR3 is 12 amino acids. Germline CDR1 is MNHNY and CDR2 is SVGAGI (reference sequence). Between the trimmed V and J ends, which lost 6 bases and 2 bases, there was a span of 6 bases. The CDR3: CASRRDTDTQYF. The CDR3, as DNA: TGTGCCAGCAGGAGGGACACAGATACGCAGTATTTT.

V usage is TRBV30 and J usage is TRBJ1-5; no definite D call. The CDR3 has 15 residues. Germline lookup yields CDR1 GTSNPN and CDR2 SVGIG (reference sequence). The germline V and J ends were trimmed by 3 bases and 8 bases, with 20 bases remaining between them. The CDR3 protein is CAWSPYWTAGEPQHF. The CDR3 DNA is TGTGCCTGGAGCCCATACTGGACTGCCGGAGAGCCCCAGCATTTT. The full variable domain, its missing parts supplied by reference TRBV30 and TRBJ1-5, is SQTIHQWPATLVQPVGSPLSLECTVEGTSNPNLYWYRQAAGRGLQLLFYSVGIGQISSEVPQNLSASRPQDRQFILSSKKLLLSDSGFYLCAWSPYWTAGEPQHFGDGTRLSIL.

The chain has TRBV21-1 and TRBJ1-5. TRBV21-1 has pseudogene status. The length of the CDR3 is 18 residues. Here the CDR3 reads CASSKLVWRGHFNQPQHF. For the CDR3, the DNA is TGTGCCAGCAGCAAACTGGTCTGGCGGGGGCATTTCAATCAGCCCCAGCATTTT.

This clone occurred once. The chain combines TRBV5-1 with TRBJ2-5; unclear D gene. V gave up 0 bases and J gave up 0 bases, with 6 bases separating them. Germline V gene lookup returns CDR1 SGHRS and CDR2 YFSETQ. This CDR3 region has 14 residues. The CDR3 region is CASSLARYQETQYF. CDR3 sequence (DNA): TGCGCCAGCAGCTTGGCGAGGTACCAAGAGACCCAGTACTTC. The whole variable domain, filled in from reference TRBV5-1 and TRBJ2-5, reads KAGVTQTPRYLIKTRGQQVTLSCSPISGHRSVSWYQQTPGQGLQFLFEYFSETQRNKGNFPGRFSGRQFSNSRSEMNVSTLELGDSALYLCASSLARYQETQYFGPGTRLLVL.

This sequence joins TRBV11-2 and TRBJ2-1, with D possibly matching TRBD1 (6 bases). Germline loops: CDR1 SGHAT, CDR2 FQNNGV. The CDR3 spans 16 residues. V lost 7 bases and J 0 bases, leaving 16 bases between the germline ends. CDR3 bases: TGTGCCAGCAACTTCAGGGGCCAAAACTCCTACAATGAGCAGTTCTTC. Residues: CASNFRGQNSYNEQFF. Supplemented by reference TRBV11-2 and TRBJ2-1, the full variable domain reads EAGVAQSPRYKIIEKRQSVAFWCNPISGHATLYWYQQILGQGPKLLIQFQNNGVVDDSQLPKDRFSAERLKGVDSTLKIQPAKLEDSAVYLCASNFRGQNSYNEQFFGPGTRLTVL.

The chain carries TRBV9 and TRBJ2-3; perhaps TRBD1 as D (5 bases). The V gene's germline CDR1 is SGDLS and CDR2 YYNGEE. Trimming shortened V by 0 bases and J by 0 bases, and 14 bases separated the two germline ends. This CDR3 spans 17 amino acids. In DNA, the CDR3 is TGTGCCAGCAGCGTAGATCAGGGAAGCTATAGCACAGATACGCAGTATTTT. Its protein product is CASSVDQGSYSTDTQYF.

CDR3 nucleotide sequence: TGTGCCAGCAGTTTTGCCGGACTAGCGGTAAACAGGAACTACGAGCAGTACTTC. Its protein product is CASSFAGLAVNRNYEQYF. The chain recombines TRBV28 with TRBJ2-7, with 10 bases lining up with TRBD2. From germline, CDR1 is MDHEN and CDR2 SYDVKM. This CDR3 region has 18 residues. V lost 3 bases and J lost 3; bases outside the gene matches: 14.

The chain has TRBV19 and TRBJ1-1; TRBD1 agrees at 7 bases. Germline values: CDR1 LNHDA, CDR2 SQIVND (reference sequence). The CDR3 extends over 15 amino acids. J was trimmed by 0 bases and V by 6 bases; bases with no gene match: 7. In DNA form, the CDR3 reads TGTGCCAGTAGACGGGACAGCCTTCTGAACACTGAAGCTTTCTTT. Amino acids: CASRRDSLLNTEAFF.

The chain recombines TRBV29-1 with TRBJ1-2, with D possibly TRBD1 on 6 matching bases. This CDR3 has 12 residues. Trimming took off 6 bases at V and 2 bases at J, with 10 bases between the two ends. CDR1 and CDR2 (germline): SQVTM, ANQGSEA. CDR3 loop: CSVAQGNYGYTF. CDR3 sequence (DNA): TGCAGCGTAGCGCAGGGGAACTATGGCTACACCTTC.

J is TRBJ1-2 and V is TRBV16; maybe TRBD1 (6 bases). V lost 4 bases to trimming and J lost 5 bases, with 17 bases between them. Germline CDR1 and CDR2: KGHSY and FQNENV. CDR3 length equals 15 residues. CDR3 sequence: CASSRDRTVLYGYTF. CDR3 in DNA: TGTGCCAGCAGCCGGGACCGGACAGTTCTTTATGGCTACACCTTC.

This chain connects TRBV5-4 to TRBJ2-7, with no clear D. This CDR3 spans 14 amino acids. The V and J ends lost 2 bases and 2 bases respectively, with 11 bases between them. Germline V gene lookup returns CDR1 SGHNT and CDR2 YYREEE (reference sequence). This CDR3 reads CASSLAPSAYEQYF. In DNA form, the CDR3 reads TGTGCCAGCAGCTTAGCTCCGTCTGCCTACGAGCAGTACTTC.

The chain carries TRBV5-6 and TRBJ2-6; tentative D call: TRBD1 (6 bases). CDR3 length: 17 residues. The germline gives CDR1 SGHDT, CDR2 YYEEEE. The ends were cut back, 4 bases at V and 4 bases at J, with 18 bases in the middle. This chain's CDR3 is CASSVPGQGSGANVLTF. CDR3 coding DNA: TGTGCCAGCAGCGTGCCGGGACAAGGCTCCGGGGCCAACGTCCTGACTTTC.

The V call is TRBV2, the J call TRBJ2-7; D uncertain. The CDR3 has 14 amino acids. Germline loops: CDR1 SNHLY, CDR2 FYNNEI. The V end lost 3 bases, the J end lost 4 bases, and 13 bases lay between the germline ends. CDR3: CASSESPPGYEQYF. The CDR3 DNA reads TGTGCCAGCAGTGAGTCCCCTCCCGGTTACGAGCAGTACTTC.

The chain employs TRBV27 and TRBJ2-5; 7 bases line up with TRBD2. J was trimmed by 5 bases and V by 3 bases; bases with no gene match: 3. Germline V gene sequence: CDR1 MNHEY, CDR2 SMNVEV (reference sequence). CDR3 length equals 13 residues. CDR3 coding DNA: TGTGCCAGCAGTTTTGGGAGGGTGGAGACCCAGTACTTC. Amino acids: CASSFGRVETQYF.

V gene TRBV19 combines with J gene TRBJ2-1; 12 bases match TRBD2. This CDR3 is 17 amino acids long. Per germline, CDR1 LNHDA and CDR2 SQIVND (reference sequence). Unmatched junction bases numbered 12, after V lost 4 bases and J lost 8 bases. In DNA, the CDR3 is TGTGCCAGTAGTAGGGCTAGCGGGAGGGCCGGTTCGTATGAGCAGTTCTTC. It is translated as CASSRASGRAGSYEQFF.

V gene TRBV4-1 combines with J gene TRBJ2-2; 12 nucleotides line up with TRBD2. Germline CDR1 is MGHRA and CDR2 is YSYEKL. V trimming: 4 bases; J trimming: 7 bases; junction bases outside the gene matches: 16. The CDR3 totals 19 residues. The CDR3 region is CASSLSQTTSGRLDGELFF. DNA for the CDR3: TGCGCCAGCAGCCTATCCCAGACAACTAGCGGGAGGTTGGACGGGGAGCTGTTTTTT.

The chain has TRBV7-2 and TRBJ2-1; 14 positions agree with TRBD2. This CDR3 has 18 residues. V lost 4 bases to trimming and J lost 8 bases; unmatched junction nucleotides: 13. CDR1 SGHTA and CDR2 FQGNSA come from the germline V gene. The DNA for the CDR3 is TGTGCCAGCAGCTCGACTAGCGGGAGGGCCGGGCCCCCCCATGAGCAGTTCTTC. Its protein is CASSSTSGRAGPPHEQFF.

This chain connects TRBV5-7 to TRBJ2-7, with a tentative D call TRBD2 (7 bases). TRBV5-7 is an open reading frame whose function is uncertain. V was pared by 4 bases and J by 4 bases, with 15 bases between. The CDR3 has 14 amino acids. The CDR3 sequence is CASSQGRGRYEQYF. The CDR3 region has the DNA TGTGCCAGCAGCCAAGGGCGGGGGCGATACGAGCAGTACTTC.

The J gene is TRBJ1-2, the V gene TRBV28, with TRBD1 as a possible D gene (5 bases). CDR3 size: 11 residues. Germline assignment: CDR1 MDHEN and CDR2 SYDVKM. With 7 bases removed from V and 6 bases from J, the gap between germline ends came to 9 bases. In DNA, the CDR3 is TGTGCCAGCAACAGGATAAATGGCTACACCTTC. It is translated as CASNRINGYTF.

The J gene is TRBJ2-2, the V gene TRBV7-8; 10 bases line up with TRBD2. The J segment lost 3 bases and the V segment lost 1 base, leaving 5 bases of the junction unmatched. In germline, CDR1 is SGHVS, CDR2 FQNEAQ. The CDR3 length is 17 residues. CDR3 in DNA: TGTGCCAGCAGCTTAGGGGGGACTAGCGCTTACACCGGGGAGCTGTTTTTT. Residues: CASSLGGTSAYTGELFF.

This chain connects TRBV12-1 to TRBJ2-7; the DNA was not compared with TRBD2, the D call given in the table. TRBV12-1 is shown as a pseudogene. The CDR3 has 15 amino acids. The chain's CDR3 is CASSRGGSSSYEQYF. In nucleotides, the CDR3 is TGTGCCAGCAGCCGGGGAGGGAGTAGCTCCTACGAGCAGTACTTC.

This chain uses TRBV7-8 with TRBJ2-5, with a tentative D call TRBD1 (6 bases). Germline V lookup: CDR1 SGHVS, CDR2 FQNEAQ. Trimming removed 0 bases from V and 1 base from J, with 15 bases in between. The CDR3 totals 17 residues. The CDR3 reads CASSLAQGSGIQETQYF. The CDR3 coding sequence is TGTGCCAGCAGCTTAGCGCAGGGGTCAGGGATCCAAGAGACCCAGTACTTC.

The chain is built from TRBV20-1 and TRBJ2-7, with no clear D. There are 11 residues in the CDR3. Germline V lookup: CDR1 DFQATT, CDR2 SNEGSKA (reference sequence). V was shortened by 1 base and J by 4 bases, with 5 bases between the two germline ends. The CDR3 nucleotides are TGCAGTGCTAGAGCGGGTTACGAGCAGTACTTC. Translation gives CSARAGYEQYF.

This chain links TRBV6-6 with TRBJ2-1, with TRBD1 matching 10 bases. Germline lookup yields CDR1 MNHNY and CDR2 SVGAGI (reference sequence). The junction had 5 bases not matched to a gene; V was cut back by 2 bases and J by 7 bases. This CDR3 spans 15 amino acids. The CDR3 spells CASSYGGTGVNEQFF. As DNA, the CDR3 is TGTGCCAGCAGTTACGGTGGGACAGGGGTTAATGAGCAGTTCTTC.

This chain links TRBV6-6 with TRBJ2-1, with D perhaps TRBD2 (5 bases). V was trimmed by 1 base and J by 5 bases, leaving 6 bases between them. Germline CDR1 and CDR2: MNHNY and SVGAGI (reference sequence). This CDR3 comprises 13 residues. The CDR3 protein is CASSYWENNEQFF. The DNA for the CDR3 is TGTGCCAGCAGTTACTGGGAGAACAATGAGCAGTTCTTC.

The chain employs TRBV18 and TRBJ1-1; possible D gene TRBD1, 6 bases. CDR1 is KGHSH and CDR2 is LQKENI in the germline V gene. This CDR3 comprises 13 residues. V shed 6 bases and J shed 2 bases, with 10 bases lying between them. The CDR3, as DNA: TGTGCCAGCTCCGCGACAGGAAACACTGAAGCTTTCTTT. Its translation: CASSATGNTEAFF.